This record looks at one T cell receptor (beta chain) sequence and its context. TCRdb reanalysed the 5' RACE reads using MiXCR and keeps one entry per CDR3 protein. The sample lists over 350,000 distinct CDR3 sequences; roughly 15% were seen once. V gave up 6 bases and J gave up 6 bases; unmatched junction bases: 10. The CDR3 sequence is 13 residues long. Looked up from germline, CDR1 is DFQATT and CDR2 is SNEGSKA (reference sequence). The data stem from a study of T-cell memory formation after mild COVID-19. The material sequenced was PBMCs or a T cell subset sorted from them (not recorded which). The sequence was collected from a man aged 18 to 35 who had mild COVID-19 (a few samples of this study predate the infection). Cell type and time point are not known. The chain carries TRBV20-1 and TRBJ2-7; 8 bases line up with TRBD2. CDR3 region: CSASGTRPPEQYF. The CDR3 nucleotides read TGCAGTGCCTCCGGGACTAGACCCCCCGAGCAGTACTTC.